A selection of T cell receptor beta chains follows, all from one sample in a study of T-cell reconstitution after alpha-beta-depleted transplantation in children. TCRdb re-called the PCR reads through MiXCR, storing one row per CDR3 protein. This table holds approximately 230,000 distinct CDR3 sequences, roughly a quarter found once. The specimen comprised PBMCs, mostly from graft donor cells, sampled 360 days after TCRalphabeta/CD19-depleted stem cell transplant. The receptors stem from a female patient under 10 years old who had a stem cell transplant for congenital amegakaryocytic thrombocytopenia, so the T cells may come from the graft donor. Each CDR3 is given with its conserved first and last residue. The order of the fields is J gene, clone size, V gene, CDR3 length, D gene, CDR3 protein, CDR3 DNA. A D gene is named only where the DNA matches it firmly. Some rows mark clone size as missing; the rest say once, few, many or name a class of expanded clone.

>TRBJ2-1|.|TRBV6-5|14|.
CASSYSSSYNEQFF
TGTGCCAGCAGTTACTCTAGCTCCTACAATGAGCAGTTCTTC
>TRBJ2-6|few|TRBV7-2|16|.
CASSSSASAGANVLTF
TGTGCCAGCAGCTCCAGCGCTAGCGCTGGGGCCAACGTCCTGACTTTC
>TRBJ1-4|.|TRBV30|13|TRBD1
CACRTGWGEKLFF
TGTGCCTGCCGGACAGGGTGGGGTGAAAAACTGTTTTTT
>TRBJ2-2|few|TRBV9|14|.
CASSPGLNTGELFF
TGTGCCAGCAGCCCGGGACTGAACACCGGGGAGCTGTTTTTT
>TRBJ2-1|.|TRBV20-1|15|TRBD2
CSASYGRASYNEQFF
TGCAGTGCTTCTTACGGGAGGGCGTCCTACAATGAGCAGTTCTTC
>TRBJ2-5|many|TRBV27|13|.
CASSLRRQETQYF
TGTGCCAGCAGTTTACGCAGACAAGAGACCCAGTACTTC
>TRBJ1-1|.|TRBV12-5|17|TRBD1
CASGLTGGSMVYTEAFF
TGTGCTAGTGGTTTGACAGGGGGCTCTATGGTGTACACTGAAGCTTTCTTT
>TRBJ2-1|.|TRBV3-1|16|TRBD1
CASSQDLRGRGNEQFF
TGTGCCAGCAGCCAAGATCTTAGGGGGCGAGGCAATGAGCAGTTCTTC
>TRBJ2-6|.|TRBV5-6|19|TRBD1
CASSSFRDRGQGGANVLTF
TGTGCCAGCAGCTCATTCCGGGACAGGGGGCAGGGTGGGGCCAACGTCCTGACTTTC
>TRBJ2-3|few|TRBV28|14|TRBD1
CASSARGSADTQYF
TGTGCCAGCTCTGCCAGGGGGTCGGCAGATACGCAGTATTTT
>TRBJ1-1|.|TRBV6-2/TRBV6-3|12|TRBD1
CASEGARTEAFF
TGTGCCAGCGAGGGGGCCCGCACTGAAGCTTTCTTT
>TRBJ1-5|.|TRBV4-1|15|.
CASSLGIMVVQPQHF
TGCGCCAGCAGCCTAGGGATCATGGTGGTTCAGCCCCAGCATTTT
>TRBJ2-7|few|TRBV20-1|21|.
CSAPAIGTSNGVTMALYEQYF
TGCAGTGCACCGGCAATTGGGACTTCGAATGGAGTTACAATGGCCCTCTACGAGCAGTACTTC
>TRBJ2-7|.|TRBV5-6|17|TRBD2
CASSLWTSGGASYEQYF
TGTGCCAGCAGCTTGTGGACTAGCGGGGGGGCATCCTACGAGCAGTACTTC
>TRBJ1-5|many|TRBV28|16|.
CASSLWSSSRNQPQHF
TGTGCCAGCAGTTTATGGTCCAGCAGTCGCAATCAGCCCCAGCATTTT
>TRBJ2-5|many|TRBV12-3/TRBV12-4|14|.
CASSLLPGQETQYF
TGTGCCAGCAGTTTACTTCCAGGGCAAGAGACCCAGTACTTC
>TRBJ2-3|.|TRBV27|16|.
CASSPFDYMSGDTQYF
TGTGCCAGCAGTCCCTTTGACTATATGTCAGGAGATACGCAGTATTTT
>TRBJ2-2|.|TRBV5-1|13|.
CASSETLTGELFF
TGCGCCAGCAGTGAGACCTTAACCGGGGAGCTGTTTTTT
>TRBJ1-1|few|TRBV9|12|.
CASSAASPEAFF
TGTGCCAGCAGCGCAGCCAGTCCTGAAGCTTTCTTT
>TRBJ2-2|.|TRBV5-1|15|.
CASSLRQAWTGELFF
TGCGCCAGCAGCCTCCGACAGGCGTGGACCGGGGAGCTGTTTTTT
>TRBJ2-3|.|TRBV19|19|.
CASMSSWRDSRSSTDTQYF
TGTGCCAGTATGAGCTCATGGAGGGATAGCCGCTCTAGCACAGATACGCAGTATTTT
>TRBJ2-1|once|TRBV6-1|15|TRBD2
CASSSWTSGNNEQFF
TGTGCCAGCAGCTCCTGGACTAGCGGTAACAATGAGCAGTTCTTC
>TRBJ2-6|.|TRBV7-9|17|.
CASRRNPSRSGANVLTF
TGTGCCAGCAGACGAAACCCCTCCCGCTCTGGGGCCAACGTCCTGACTTTC
>TRBJ2-2|few|TRBV13|15|.
CASSPTGTERVELFF
TGTGCCAGCAGCCCGACCGGGACGGAACGTGTGGAGCTGTTTTTT
>TRBJ2-1|many|TRBV4-1|16|.
CASSQGFMAAYNEQFF
TGCGCCAGCAGCCAAGGGTTTATGGCGGCTTACAATGAGCAGTTCTTC
>TRBJ1-1|few|TRBV12-3/TRBV12-4|13|.
CASETVMNTEAFF
TGTGCCTCGGAAACCGTTATGAACACTGAAGCTTTCTTT
>TRBJ2-3|once|TRBV7-2|16|TRBD1
CASSLAGQLVTDTQYF
TGTGCCAGCAGCTTAGCGGGACAGCTAGTCACAGATACGCAGTATTTT
>TRBJ2-7|many|TRBV28|13|.
CASQLPGQPRAYF
TGTGCCAGCCAACTACCGGGACAACCTCGGGCGTACTTC
>TRBJ1-1|few|TRBV5-1|16|TRBD1
CASSNRGSGKNTEAFF
TGCGCCAGCAGCAACAGGGGCTCGGGGAAAAACACTGAAGCTTTCTTT
>TRBJ2-1|few|TRBV6-7|18|TRBD2
CASSTPGTSGGAGDEQFF
TGTGCCAGCAGTACTCCCGGGACTAGCGGGGGGGCCGGGGATGAGCAGTTCTTC
>TRBJ2-7|few|TRBV12-3/TRBV12-4|11|.
CASSLGQRQYF
TGTGCCAGCAGTTTGGGCCAGCGTCAGTACTTC